The 4 T cell receptor beta chains below come from one sample, sequenced in a study of blood T cell repertoires in COVID-19. Only in-frame clones appear in the TCRdb table, and some are missing; sequencing was by immunoSEQ multiplex PCR. The sample holds 180,000 or so clones; about four fifths are singletons and the top ten take under 3%. Sequenced: peripheral blood. These receptors all stem from a human donor with acute or convalescent COVID-19. The donor label of this sample is uncertain.

The chain carries TRBV11-3 and TRBJ2-7; TRBD1 might be the D (5 bases). There are 13 residues in the CDR3. Germline values: CDR1 SGHNT, CDR2 YENEEA. Trimming stripped 1 base from V and 4 bases from J, with 8 bases between. This chain's CDR3 is CASSLAAGYEQYF. CDR3 DNA: TGTGCCAGCAGCTTAGCCGCAGGGTACGAGCAGTACTTC.

This clone was seen only once. The rearrangement joins TRBV18 to TRBJ1-3; D perhaps matches TRBD1 (5 bases). The CDR3 loop spans 16 amino acids. Germline-derived CDR1 and CDR2 are KGHSH and LQKENI. Trimming pared 2 bases from V and 0 bases from J, leaving 11 bases between. CDR3 in amino acids: CASSPSRQSSGNTIYF. CDR3 nucleotides: TGTGCCAGCTCACCATCCCGACAGAGCTCTGGAAACACCATATATTTT.

V gene TRBV9 combines with J gene TRBJ2-1; 16 bases agree with TRBD2. Per the germline V gene, CDR1 is SGDLS and CDR2 is YYNGEE. The junction had 6 bases not matched to a gene; V was cut back by 3 bases and J by 0 bases. The CDR3 contains 19 residues. CDR3: CASSDRGTSGGVSYNEQFF. The CDR3 DNA reads as TGTGCCAGCAGCGACCGAGGGACTAGCGGGGGGGTCTCCTACAATGAGCAGTTCTTC.

CDR3 in amino acids: CASSSPRTRHYNEQFF. The DNA for the CDR3 is TGTGCCAGCAGTTCCCCCCGGACTCGGCACTACAATGAGCAGTTCTTC. This chain uses TRBV6-5 with TRBJ2-1; D possibly corresponds to TRBD2 (5 bases). CDR1 and CDR2 from the germline V gene are MNHEY and SVGAGI. This CDR3 is built from 16 residues. V gave up 4 bases and J gave up 3 bases, with 16 bases separating them.